The 25 T cell receptor beta chains reported below all come from one sample, sequenced in a study of neurological immune-mediated disorders. Time point in this sample: longitudinal time-point 1 (baseline). MiXCR, applied by TCRdb to the 5' RACE reads, yields one record per CDR3 protein. The profile shows about 49,000 distinct CDR3 sequences, 9% to 10% of them singletons. Sequenced input: PBMCs. The receptor source for this set is a middle-aged woman in good health.

The table lists this clonotype with many counts. For the CDR3, the DNA is TGCAGTGCTAGAGATGAACGGGATGGATCTGGGGTGACCCAGTACTTC. Its protein product is CSARDERDGSGVTQYF. The chain couples TRBV20-1 to TRBJ2-5; TRBD2 is a possible D gene (5 bases). Germline V lookup: CDR1 DFQATT, CDR2 SNEGSKA (reference sequence). Trimming removed 0 bases at V and 7 bases at J, with 21 bases between. The CDR3 extends over 16 amino acids.

In the case of this clonotype: This may come from a read error, since a much larger clone is one base off. This rearrangement joins TRBV5-6 to TRBJ2-7; D gene uncertain. The V gene's germline CDR1 is SGHDT and CDR2 YYEEEE. The CDR3 is 13 amino acids. The CDR3 protein is CVSSLVSGQEQYF. Written as DNA, the CDR3 is TGTGTCAGCAGCTTGGTATCTGGCCAGGAGCAGTACTTC. The full variable domain, in which reference TRBV5-6 and TRBJ2-7 provide the parts outside the CDR3, is DAGVTQSPTHLIKTRGQQVTLRCSPKSGHDTVSWYQQALGQGPQFIFQYYEEEERQRGNFPDRFSGHQFPNYSSELNVNALLLGDSALYLCVSSLVSGQEQYFGPGTRLTVT.

This clonotype appeared many times. The CDR3 DNA reads as TGTGCCACCGGGACCGCTGTCCCAGAGACCCAGTACTTC. It translates to CATGTAVPETQYF. The chain is built from TRBV6-1 and TRBJ2-5; D tentatively fits TRBD1 or TRBD2 (5 bases each). V was clipped by 10 bases and J by 4 bases, with 16 bases between them. This CDR3 spans 13 amino acids. CDR1 and CDR2 from the germline V gene are MNHNS and SASEGT.

This clonotype was picked up many times. This chain joins TRBV5-6 and TRBJ2-3, with D perhaps given as TRBD1 or TRBD2 (5 bases each). Germline assignment: CDR1 SGHDT and CDR2 YYEEEE. V was clipped by 2 bases and J by 0 bases, with 10 bases between them. The CDR3 is made up of 15 amino acids. CDR3 sequence reads: CASSFGAFSTDTQYF. Written as DNA, the CDR3 is TGTGCCAGCAGCTTCGGGGCGTTTAGCACAGATACGCAGTATTTT.

This clonotype was seen ten or more times. The V gene is TRBV12-3 or TRBV12-4, the J gene TRBJ1-1; unclear D gene. Between the trimmed V and J ends, which lost 5 bases and 6 bases, there was a span of 13 bases. CDR3 length: 13 amino acids. CDR3 region: CASSPGPGAEAFF. As DNA, the CDR3 is TGTGCCAGCAGTCCGGGCCCCGGGGCTGAAGCTTTCTTT.

This clonotype was found many times. The chain is built from TRBV5-1 and TRBJ1-4; D might be TRBD1 (5 bases). Germline V CDR1 and CDR2: SGHRS, YFSETQ. The CDR3 totals 15 residues. Between the trimmed V and J ends, which lost 4 bases and 8 bases, there was a span of 18 bases. The chain's CDR3 is CASSHRDPPDEKLFF. CDR3 coding DNA: TGCGCCAGCAGCCACCGGGACCCGCCGGACGAAAAACTGTTTTTT.

This clonotype was found many times. The chain is built from TRBV7-2 and TRBJ1-2; D remains ambiguous. Germline CDR1 reads SGHTA; CDR2 reads FQGNSA. The CDR3 spans 13 residues. Between the trimmed V and J ends, which lost 2 bases and 3 bases, there was a span of 7 bases. This chain's CDR3 is CASSLTTDYGYTF. The CDR3, as DNA: TGTGCCAGCAGCTTAACCACAGACTATGGCTACACCTTC.

This clonotype was counted many times. The rearrangement uses TRBV12-3 or TRBV12-4 and TRBJ2-2; 12 bases align to TRBD2. V gave up 5 bases and J gave up 13 bases; unmatched junction bases: 14. The CDR3 length is 16 residues. CDR3 nucleotide sequence: TGTGCCAGCAGTCCCACTAAGGGACTAGCGGGCGGAGTGCTGTTTTTT. As protein: CASSPTKGLAGGVLFF.

This clonotype was counted ten times or more. This rearrangement joins TRBV7-2 to TRBJ2-1; possible D gene TRBD1, 5 bases. The CDR3 sequence is 12 residues long. Trimming removed 5 bases from V and 11 bases from J, with 13 bases in between. Per germline, CDR1 SGHTA and CDR2 FQGNSA. CDR3 sequence: CASSPQQVKQFF. Here the CDR3 DNA reads TGTGCCAGCAGCCCTCAACAGGTTAAGCAGTTCTTC.

This clonotype was seen ten or more times. The rearrangement joins TRBV12-3 or TRBV12-4 to TRBJ1-2; D not certain. This CDR3 region has 12 residues. V was shortened by 1 base and J by 4 bases, with 4 bases between the two germline ends. The CDR3: CASSLGRYGYTF. The DNA for the CDR3 is TGTGCCAGCAGTTTAGGGCGCTATGGCTACACCTTC.

Many counts were recorded for this clonotype. The V call is TRBV20-1, the J call TRBJ2-1; 8 nucleotides align to TRBD2. After removal of 2 bases from V and 5 bases from J, the junction contained 14 bases not matched to a gene. Germline V CDR1 and CDR2: DFQATT, SNEGSKA (reference sequence). This CDR3 region has 17 residues. CDR3 sequence reads: CSARSQWGTSVHNEQFF. As DNA, the CDR3 is TGCAGTGCTAGATCCCAATGGGGGACTAGTGTCCACAATGAGCAGTTCTTC.

Turning to this clonotype: The junction does not match germline at one end; this may be a read error. V usage is TRBV3-1 and J usage is TRBJ1-1, with D possibly being TRBD1 (5 bases). From germline, CDR1 is LGHDT and CDR2 YNNKEL (reference sequence). The CDR3 extends over 16 amino acids. The CDR3: CASRYGEGVFSTEALF. CDR3 coding DNA: TGCGCCAGCAGGTACGGGGAAGGGGTGTTTAGCACTGAAGCTTTATTT.

The sample holds many counts of this clonotype. This rearrangement joins TRBV30 to TRBJ2-2; TRBD1 matches at 7 bases. The CDR3 contains 16 residues. The germline V gene has CDR1 GTSNPN and CDR2 SVGIG (reference sequence). The V gene end was trimmed by 4 bases and the J gene end by 6 bases; junction bases not matched to a gene: 14. CDR3 sequence reads: CAWTNEGAGGAGELFF. The CDR3 nucleotides are TGTGCCTGGACCAATGAGGGGGCGGGTGGCGCCGGGGAGCTGTTTTTT.

Ten or more counts support this clonotype. The chain uses TRBV20-1 and TRBJ2-3, with TRBD2 matching over 12 bases. The CDR3 covers 15 residues. J gave up 1 base and V 5 bases, and 4 bases lay outside the gene matches. Germline CDR1 reads DFQATT; CDR2 reads SNEGSKA (reference sequence). The CDR3 DNA sequence: TGCAGTGCTTTCCCTAGCGGGAGGGGCACAGATACGCAGTATTTT. Amino acids: CSAFPSGRGTDTQYF.

This clonotype was recorded at least ten times. This chain uses TRBV5-5 with TRBJ1-6, with 8 bases lining up with TRBD1. V was pared by 7 bases and J by 8 bases, with 8 bases of the junction left unmatched. This CDR3 contains 14 residues. From germline, CDR1 is SGHKS and CDR2 YYEKEE (reference sequence). The CDR3: CASDIGQGHSPLHF. In DNA, the CDR3 is TGTGCCAGCGATATCGGACAGGGCCATTCACCCCTCCACTTT.

This clonotype appeared many times. The chain couples TRBV10-3 to TRBJ1-2; 9 bases line up with TRBD1. The germline CDR1 and CDR2 sequences are ENHRY and SYGVKD. J was trimmed by 4 bases and V by 3 bases; bases with no gene match: 6. The CDR3 spans 15 residues. The DNA for the CDR3 is TGTGCCATCAGTGATATGACAGGGGGGATCTATGGCTACACCTTC. It translates to CAISDMTGGIYGYTF.

This clonotype was seen repeatedly, ten times or more. This sequence joins TRBV10-3 and TRBJ2-3; D not resolved. This CDR3 has 13 amino acids. Germline assignment: CDR1 ENHRY and CDR2 SYGVKD. V dropped 6 bases and J dropped 4 bases, with 11 bases sitting between them. CDR3 DNA sequence: TGTGCCATCAGCCTCGGTGAGGCAGATACGCAGTATTTT. Translation: CAISLGEADTQYF.

Ten or more counts support this clonotype. The J gene is TRBJ1-2, the V gene TRBV10-3; D perhaps matches TRBD1 (5 bases). V lost 7 bases and J lost 0, with 12 bases in between. The CDR3 is made up of 14 amino acids. The V gene's germline CDR1 is ENHRY and CDR2 SYGVKD. The CDR3 reads CAIKAQGPNYGYTF. Here the CDR3 DNA reads TGTGCCATCAAAGCCCAGGGACCTAACTATGGCTACACCTTC.

The sample holds many counts of this clonotype. The chain has TRBV12-5 and TRBJ2-5; 15 positions match TRBD2. CDR3 length: 17 amino acids. V lost 1 base to trimming and J lost 2 bases; unmatched junction nucleotides: 2. CDR1 and CDR2 (germline): LGHNT, FRNRAP. Here the CDR3 reads CASGLGGLAGGQETQYF. The DNA of the CDR3 is TGTGCTAGTGGTTTGGGAGGACTAGCGGGGGGGCAAGAGACCCAGTACTTC.

In its sample, this clonotype was seen many times. The CDR3 loop reads CASSRDGLETQYF. The CDR3 nucleotides read TGCGCCAGCAGCCGTGATGGGCTGGAGACCCAGTACTTC. The chain joins TRBV5-1 to TRBJ2-5; no firm D call. The germline V gene encodes CDR1 SGHRS and CDR2 YFSETQ. The ends were cut back, 4 bases at V and 5 bases at J, with 12 bases in the middle. The CDR3 contains 13 residues.

The table lists this clonotype with many counts. The genes are TRBV9 and TRBJ1-1; TRBD1 is a possible D gene (6 bases). The CDR3 has 13 amino acids. V dropped 3 bases and J dropped 1 base, with 7 bases sitting between them. Germline loops: CDR1 SGDLS, CDR2 YYNGEE. The CDR3 is CASSAQGNTEAFF. Here the CDR3 DNA reads TGTGCCAGCAGCGCACAGGGGAACACTGAAGCTTTCTTT.

This clonotype has at least ten counts. The V gene is TRBV25-1, the J gene TRBJ1-1; D is unresolved. Trimming left V 2 bases short and J 1 base short, with 14 bases between. Germline-derived CDR1 and CDR2 are MGHDK and SYGVNS. The CDR3 has 16 residues. The CDR3 sequence: CASSEGPLGSNTEAFF. The CDR3 bases are TGTGCCAGCAGTGAAGGACCTTTGGGGTCGAACACTGAAGCTTTCTTT.

This clonotype was observed many times. The chain couples TRBV27 to TRBJ2-7; the D call may be TRBD1 or TRBD2 (7 bases each). The CDR3 has 14 amino acids. CDR1 and CDR2 from the germline V gene are MNHEY and SMNVEV (reference sequence). Trimming cost V 2 bases and J 6 bases, with 14 bases left between them. The CDR3: CASSLAGGDREQYF. DNA for the CDR3: TGTGCCAGCAGTTTAGCAGGGGGGGATCGCGAGCAGTACTTC.

This clonotype was found many times. CDR3 sequence (DNA): TGTGCCATCAGTGATAGGACAGGTTACGGCGAGCAGTACTTC. Protein: CAISDRTGYGEQYF. The rearrangement joins TRBV10-3 to TRBJ2-7; TRBD1 matches at 7 bases. This CDR3 has 14 residues. The junction had 8 bases not matched to a gene; V was cut back by 3 bases and J by 6 bases. Germline V gene data show CDR1 as ENHRY and CDR2 as SYGVKD.

The sample holds many counts of this clonotype. The chain couples TRBV7-9 to TRBJ1-4, with D perhaps matching TRBD1 (5 bases). The CDR3 has 14 amino acids. Germline CDR1 reads SEHNR; CDR2 reads FQNEAQ (reference sequence). V was clipped by 5 bases and J by 2 bases, with 9 bases between them. The CDR3 loop reads CASSPGQTNEKLFF. In DNA form, the CDR3 reads TGTGCCAGCAGCCCGGGGCAGACTAATGAAAAACTGTTTTTT.